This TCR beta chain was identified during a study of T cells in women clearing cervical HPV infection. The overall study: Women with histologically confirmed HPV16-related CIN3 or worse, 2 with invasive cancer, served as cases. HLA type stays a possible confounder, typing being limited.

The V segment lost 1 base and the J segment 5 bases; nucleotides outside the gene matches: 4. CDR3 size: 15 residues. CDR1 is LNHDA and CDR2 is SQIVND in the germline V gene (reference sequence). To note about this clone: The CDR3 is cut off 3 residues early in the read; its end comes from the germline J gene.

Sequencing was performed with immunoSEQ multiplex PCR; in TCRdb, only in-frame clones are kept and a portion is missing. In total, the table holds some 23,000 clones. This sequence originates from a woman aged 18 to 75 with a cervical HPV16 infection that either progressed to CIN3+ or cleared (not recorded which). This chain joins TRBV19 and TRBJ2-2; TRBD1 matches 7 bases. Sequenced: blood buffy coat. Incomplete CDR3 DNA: TGTGCCAGTAGTATAGCAGGGGGAAGGACCGGGGAG. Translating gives CASSIAGGRTGE. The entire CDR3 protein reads CASSIAGGRTGELFF. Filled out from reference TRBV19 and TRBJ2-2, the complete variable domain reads DGGITQSPKYLFRKEGQNVTLSCEQNLNHDAMYWYRQDPGQGLRLIYYSQIVNDFQKGDIAEGYSVSREKKESFPLTVTSAQKNPTAFYLCASSIAGGRTGELFFGEGSRLTVL.